The 10 T cell receptor beta chains below were found in one sample sequenced in a study of vaccination and CD4 T cells after COVID-19. The Oncomine TCR Beta short-read assay was what sequenced the DNA obtained from cultured CD4+ T cells. In TCRdb, the PCR reads were re-called with MiXCR into one record per CDR3 protein. The data hold fewer than 20,000 distinct CDR3 sequences, with approximately 56% observed a single time. Antigens of these TCRs are unknown. Specified treatment: approximately 10-day PBMC culture with coronavirus spike peptide pools or control peptides (ViraFEST assay). The sample consisted of CD4+ T cells from blood, cultured in vitro, taken before SARS-CoV-2 vaccination. All receptors derive from a human donor who had recovered from COVID-19.

This chain links TRBV19 with TRBJ1-2; perhaps TRBD1 as D (6 bases). The CDR3 contains 15 residues. Trimming removed 1 base at V and 6 bases at J, with 15 bases between. Germline V gives CDR1 LNHDA, CDR2 SQIVND (reference sequence). DNA for the CDR3: TGTGCCAGTAGTATAGCGGCAGGGGCTTTCGATGGCTACACCTTC. It codes for CASSIAAGAFDGYTF.

V usage is TRBV11-1 and J usage is TRBJ1-5; 7 nucleotides align to TRBD1. V gave up 3 bases and J gave up 1 base; unmatched junction bases: 21. The germline V gene has CDR1 SGHAT and CDR2 FQDESV (reference sequence). The CDR3 loop spans 21 amino acids. The CDR3 region has the DNA TGTGCCAGCAGCTTTCCGAACATGAATGACAGGGAAGGAAGGAGCAATCAGCCCCAGCATTTT. Amino acids: CASSFPNMNDREGRSNQPQHF.

This clonotype was observed a few times. V gene TRBV21-1 combines with J gene TRBJ2-7. TRBV21-1 is a pseudogene locus. The CDR3 length is 11 residues. CDR3 in amino acids: CASSYPDEQYF. The CDR3 DNA sequence: TGTGCCAGCAGCTACCCCGACGAGCAGTACTTC.

This chain joins TRBV14 and TRBJ1-6, with D perhaps TRBD1 (6 bases). CDR3 length: 13 residues. V lost 0 bases and J 14 bases, leaving 11 bases between the germline ends. The germline V gene encodes CDR1 SGHDN and CDR2 FVKESK. The CDR3 loop reads CASSQEQGTALHF. CDR3 nucleotide sequence: TGTGCCAGCAGCCAAGAACAGGGTACAGCCCTCCACTTT. Full variable domain (remainder filled in from reference TRBV14 and TRBJ1-6): EAGVTQFPSHSVIEKGQTVTLRCDPISGHDNLYWYRRVMGKEIKFLLHFVKESKQDESGMPNNRFLAERTGGTYSTLKVQPAELEDSGVYFCASSQEQGTALHFGNGTRLTVT.

V usage is TRBV19 and J usage is TRBJ2-5; 7 bases map to TRBD1. CDR1 LNHDA and CDR2 SQIVND come from the germline V gene (reference sequence). With V trimmed by 9 bases and J by 2 bases, 6 bases remained unmatched. This CDR3 spans 13 amino acids. The CDR3 protein is CASAGTEQETQYF. CDR3 nucleotides: TGTGCCAGCGCCGGGACAGAACAAGAGACCCAGTACTTC.

The chain employs TRBV7-9 and TRBJ1-6, with D perhaps matching TRBD1 (6 bases). V was clipped by 5 bases and J by 7 bases, with 12 bases between them. Germline values: CDR1 SEHNR, CDR2 FQNEAQ (reference sequence). The CDR3 runs 14 residues. CDR3 coding DNA: TGTGCCAGCAGCCGAGGACAGACGAATTCACCCCTCCACTTT. Residues: CASSRGQTNSPLHF.

The chain carries TRBV6-2 or TRBV6-3 and TRBJ2-5; possible D gene TRBD2, 5 bases. Germline-derived CDR1 and CDR2 are MNHEY and SVGEGT. This CDR3 is built from 11 residues. Trimming took 7 bases from V and 7 from J, leaving 10 bases between them. In DNA, the CDR3 is TGTGCCAGCACCCGCCGGGGGACCCAGTACTTC. Its translation is CASTRRGTQYF.

A single count supports this clonotype. The J gene is TRBJ2-3, the V gene TRBV28, with D perhaps assigned TRBD1 or TRBD2 (6 bases each). Trimming took 6 bases from V and 4 from J, leaving 17 bases between them. This CDR3 is 15 amino acids long. Germline CDR1 is MDHEN and CDR2 is SYDVKM. CDR3 protein: CASRLGGNPADTQYF. The CDR3 DNA is TGTGCCAGCAGGCTCGGGGGCAACCCCGCAGATACGCAGTATTTT.

V gene TRBV7-9 combines with J gene TRBJ2-1; TRBD2 matches at 8 bases. The CDR3 is made up of 14 amino acids. The ends lost 6 bases at V and 1 base at J; junction bases unmatched: 2. Germline V lookup: CDR1 SEHNR, CDR2 FQNEAQ (reference sequence). CDR3 DNA sequence: TGTGCCAGCAGTGTAGCGGGGTCCTACAATGAGCAGTTCTTC. Amino acid sequence: CASSVAGSYNEQFF.

This sequence joins TRBV7-3 and TRBJ2-5, with 8 bases lining up with TRBD2. The CDR3 sequence is 14 residues long. From germline, CDR1 is SGHTA and CDR2 FQGTGA. V shed 4 bases, J shed 4 bases, and the junction held 5 bases outside the gene matches. The DNA of the CDR3 is TGTGCCAGCAGCTGGGGAGCGGGGGCAGAGACCCAGTACTTC. Its translation: CASSWGAGAETQYF.